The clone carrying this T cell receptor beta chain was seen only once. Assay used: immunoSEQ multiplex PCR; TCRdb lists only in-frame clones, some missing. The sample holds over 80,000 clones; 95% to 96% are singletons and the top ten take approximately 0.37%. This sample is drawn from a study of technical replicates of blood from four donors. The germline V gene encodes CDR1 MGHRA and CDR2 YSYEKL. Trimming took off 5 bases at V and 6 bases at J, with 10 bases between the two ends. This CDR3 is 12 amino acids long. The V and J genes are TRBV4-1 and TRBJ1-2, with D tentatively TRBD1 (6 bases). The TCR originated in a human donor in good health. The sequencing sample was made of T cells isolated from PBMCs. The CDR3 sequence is CASSEGQHGYTF. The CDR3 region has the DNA TGCGCCAGCAGCGAAGGACAGCATGGCTACACCTTC.